This T cell receptor (beta chain) appears in the sequencing data of a study of control samples from healthy donors and cancer patients. Only in-frame clones appear in the TCRdb table, and some are missing; sequencing was by immunoSEQ multiplex PCR. The sample lists roughly 79,000 clones, around 84% occurring once. The germline V gene encodes CDR1 MNHEY and CDR2 SVGAGI. This CDR3 region has 14 residues. The V end lost 7 bases, the J end lost 0 bases, and 12 bases lay between the germline ends. Sequencing was done on a sample of blood. This sequence was found in a man aged 50 to 59 in good health. This chain joins TRBV6-5 and TRBJ1-1; D ambiguous. The CDR3 region has the DNA TGTGCCAGCATACGGACGGCTATGAACACTGAAGCTTTCTTT. This gives the protein CASIRTAMNTEAFF.